The source of this TCR beta chain is a study of molecular identifiers for immune sequencing clone quantification. The study's findings and limits: Should identical TCR molecules share a barcode, the sizes of highly expanded clones could be underestimated.

Sorting recovered naive CD8 T cells on a CD8+CD4-CCR7+CD45RA+ profile. TCRdb called the PCR reads again in MiXCR, with one record for every CDR3 protein. The profile shows 20,000 to 30,000 distinct CDR3 sequences, more than 15% of them singletons. This clonotype appeared a few times. Antigen: not known. A much larger clone is a single base away; this may be a read error. Germline V gene data show CDR1 as MNHEY and CDR2 as SMNVEV (reference sequence). The CDR3 runs to 16 residues. The sequence derives from a human donor in good health. Some libraries in this study had Jurkat cell RNA spiked in. The sample taken for sequencing was naive CD8+ T cells from blood, with Jurkat cell RNA spiked in. Sample subset: FACS-sorted CD8+CD4-CCR7+CD45RA+ naive T cells. This chain joins TRBV27 and TRBJ2-3; D is perhaps TRBD2 (5 bases). CDR3 DNA sequence: TGTGCCAGCAGTTCCCCTAAACTATCTAGCACAGATACGCAGTTTTTT. Protein: CASSSPKLSSTDTQFF.